Listed below are T cell receptor beta chains from one sample, sequenced in a study of blood T cell repertoires in COVID-19. The repertoire was sequenced with immunoSEQ multiplex PCR; TCRdb's copy has only in-frame clones and lacks some. The table records 150,000 to 180,000 clones, under 95% of them present only once. Sequencing was carried out using peripheral blood. Receptors originate from a man aged 50-60 years with acute or convalescent COVID-19. Both conserved end residues are part of each CDR3. A D gene is named only where the DNA matches it firmly. Clone sizes are given selectively: once, few, many, or a class where the clone is expanded.

CDR3nt: TGTGCCATCAGTGAGGGGCCGGGGGATCAGCCCCAGCATTTT
CDR3aa: CAISEGPGDQPQHF
v_gene: TRBV10-3
j_gene: TRBJ1-5
len: 14
abundance: NA
d_gene: NA

CDR3nt: TGTGCCAGCAGTCCCGGGACTCTCCTTTACAATGAGCAGTTCTTC
CDR3aa: CASSPGTLLYNEQFF
v_gene: TRBV27
j_gene: TRBJ2-1
len: 15
abundance: NA
d_gene: NA

CDR3nt: TGTGCCAGCAGCGTTACCGGGACAGGGAGCACCGGGGAGCTGTTTTTT
CDR3aa: CASSVTGTGSTGELFF
v_gene: TRBV9
j_gene: TRBJ2-2
len: 16
abundance: NA
d_gene: TRBD1

CDR3nt: TGTGCCAGCAGGTGGAGGGGTGACTATGGCTACACCTTC
CDR3aa: CASRWRGDYGYTF
v_gene: TRBV6-5
j_gene: TRBJ1-2
len: 13
abundance: NA
d_gene: NA

CDR3nt: TGTGCCAGCAGCCCCATGAAGGGACTACAAGATACGCAGTATTTT
CDR3aa: CASSPMKGLQDTQYF
v_gene: TRBV9
j_gene: TRBJ2-3
len: 15
abundance: NA
d_gene: TRBD2

CDR3nt: TGTGCCAGCAGCCCCGGCTCGTTAGAGACTCAGTACTTC
CDR3aa: CASSPGSLETQYF
v_gene: TRBV11-2
j_gene: TRBJ2-5
len: 13
abundance: NA
d_gene: NA

CDR3nt: TGTGCCAGCAGCTTAACGGAAGGGGGCACTGAAGCTTTCTTT
CDR3aa: CASSLTEGGTEAFF
v_gene: TRBV7-3
j_gene: TRBJ1-1
len: 14
abundance: NA
d_gene: NA

CDR3nt: TGCAGCGTTGGCCCCATGGGAGGGGAAGAGACCCAGTACTTC
CDR3aa: CSVGPMGGEETQYF
v_gene: TRBV29-1
j_gene: TRBJ2-5
len: 14
abundance: NA
d_gene: TRBD2

CDR3nt: TGTGCCAGCAGTTTAGTCTTAACTAACTATGGCTACACCTTC
CDR3aa: CASSLVLTNYGYTF
v_gene: TRBV28
j_gene: TRBJ1-2
len: 14
abundance: NA
d_gene: NA

CDR3nt: TGTGCCAGCAGCCAAGATTTGGCCCGGGAGATGAACACTGAAGCTTTCTTT
CDR3aa: CASSQDLAREMNTEAFF
v_gene: TRBV4-2
j_gene: TRBJ1-1
len: 17
abundance: once
d_gene: NA

CDR3nt: TGTGCCAGCAGCGTAGATGCGGGAACGGCTGAAGCTTTCTTT
CDR3aa: CASSVDAGTAEAFF
v_gene: TRBV9
j_gene: TRBJ1-1
len: 14
abundance: NA
d_gene: NA

CDR3nt: TGTGCCAGCAGTGAACTAGCCAAAAACATTCAGTACTTC
CDR3aa: CASSELAKNIQYF
v_gene: TRBV2
j_gene: TRBJ2-4
len: 13
abundance: NA
d_gene: NA

CDR3nt: TGTGCCAGCAGCGTTGGGACAGCCGTTAATCAGCCCCAGCATTTT
CDR3aa: CASSVGTAVNQPQHF
v_gene: TRBV9
j_gene: TRBJ1-5
len: 15
abundance: NA
d_gene: TRBD1

CDR3nt: TGTGCCAGCAGTCGGAGGGATCAGCCCCAGCATTTT
CDR3aa: CASSRRDQPQHF
v_gene: TRBV28
j_gene: TRBJ1-5
len: 12
abundance: NA
d_gene: NA

CDR3nt: TGTGCCAGCAGCTTCTCCGGGACAGGGTATAATTCACCCCTCCACTTT
CDR3aa: CASSFSGTGYNSPLHF
v_gene: TRBV7-9
j_gene: TRBJ1-6
len: 16
abundance: NA
d_gene: TRBD1

CDR3nt: TGTGCCAGCAGTGGCCTAGCCAAAAACATTCAGTACTTC
CDR3aa: CASSGLAKNIQYF
v_gene: TRBV12-3/TRBV12-4
j_gene: TRBJ2-4
len: 13
abundance: NA
d_gene: NA

CDR3nt: TGTGCCAGCAGCTCCACTAGCGGGGGGAGACAAGAGACCCAGTACTTC
CDR3aa: CASSSTSGGRQETQYF
v_gene: TRBV7-9
j_gene: TRBJ2-5
len: 16
abundance: NA
d_gene: TRBD2

CDR3nt: TGCGCCAGCAGCTTGGCTGTGGGGGGAATCACCGGGGAGCTGTTTTTT
CDR3aa: CASSLAVGGITGELFF
v_gene: TRBV5-1
j_gene: TRBJ2-2
len: 16
abundance: NA
d_gene: NA

CDR3nt: TGTGCCAGCAGCCACGAGGATCAGCCCCAGCATTTT
CDR3aa: CASSHEDQPQHF
v_gene: TRBV6-2/TRBV6-3
j_gene: TRBJ1-5
len: 12
abundance: NA
d_gene: NA

CDR3nt: TGTGCCAGCTCACCGGGGGCAAGTGGTCAGCCCCAGCATTTT
CDR3aa: CASSPGASGQPQHF
v_gene: TRBV18
j_gene: TRBJ1-5
len: 14
abundance: once
d_gene: NA

CDR3nt: TGTGCCAGCAGCACAGGGGGTGGTTCACCCCTCCACTTT
CDR3aa: CASSTGGGSPLHF
v_gene: TRBV13
j_gene: TRBJ1-6
len: 13
abundance: NA
d_gene: TRBD1

CDR3nt: TGTGCCAGCAGCTTGGACAGGGGCAATCAGCCCCAGCATTTT
CDR3aa: CASSLDRGNQPQHF
v_gene: TRBV5-8
j_gene: TRBJ1-5
len: 14
abundance: NA
d_gene: NA

CDR3nt: TGTGCCAGCAGACTAGCGGGAGTATCGGGGGAGCTGTTTTTT
CDR3aa: CASRLAGVSGELFF
v_gene: TRBV2
j_gene: TRBJ2-2
len: 14
abundance: NA
d_gene: TRBD2

CDR3nt: TGTGCCAGCAGTTGGGACAGGGAATCCCCCCTCCACTTT
CDR3aa: CASSWDRESPLHF
v_gene: TRBV6-2/TRBV6-3
j_gene: TRBJ1-6
len: 13
abundance: NA
d_gene: TRBD1

CDR3nt: TGTGCCAGCAGTGCCCCTTTTAGCGGGAGTTCCTACGAGCAGTACTTC
CDR3aa: CASSAPFSGSSYEQYF
v_gene: TRBV6-2/TRBV6-3
j_gene: TRBJ2-7
len: 16
abundance: NA
d_gene: TRBD2

CDR3nt: TGTGCCAGCAGTGAAGCGAGGGCTGGCTGGGCGCAGTATTTT
CDR3aa: CASSEARAGWAQYF
v_gene: TRBV2
j_gene: TRBJ2-3
len: 14
abundance: NA
d_gene: NA

CDR3nt: TGTGCCAGCAGAGACAGGGGGCAAAGGACTCAGCCCCAGCATTTT
CDR3aa: CASRDRGQRTQPQHF
v_gene: TRBV28
j_gene: TRBJ1-5
len: 15
abundance: NA
d_gene: TRBD1